Listed here are 27 T cell receptor beta chains from one sample, sequenced in a study of post-analysis software for immune sequencing data. No antigens are known for them. Study-level results: Included in a set of about five TRBV segments more frequent in patients than controls were TRBV5-6, TRBV5-1 and TRBV20-1.

Presence of unique molecular identifiers characterized the TCR beta cDNA libraries. In TCRdb, the PCR reads were re-called with MiXCR into one record per CDR3 protein. The sample lists around 770,000 distinct CDR3 sequences, just over 45% occurring once. The sample consisted of blood. These receptors came from a girl aged 10-17 years with multiple sclerosis.

CDR3: CASSFAGVRYEQYF. Written as DNA, the CDR3 is TGTGCCAGCAGTTTCGCAGGGGTCCGTTACGAGCAGTACTTC. The chain carries TRBV12-3 or TRBV12-4 and TRBJ2-7; D possibly corresponds to TRBD1 (6 bases). Trimming took off 3 bases at V and 4 bases at J, with 13 bases between the two ends. The CDR3 is 14 amino acids.

This chain links TRBV3-1 with TRBJ1-2; TRBD1 aligns across 8 bases. The CDR3 spans 14 residues. The germline V gene encodes CDR1 LGHDT and CDR2 YNNKEL (reference sequence). V trimming: 1 base; J trimming: 7 bases; junction bases outside the gene matches: 5. In DNA, the CDR3 is TGTGCCAGCAGCCAAGGTCGGACAGGGTCTGGCTACACCTTC. Translating it yields CASSQGRTGSGYTF.

The rearrangement links TRBV12-3 or TRBV12-4 to TRBJ2-7; the match to TRBD2 covers 7 bases. The CDR3 has 15 residues. With 6 bases clipped from V and 3 bases from J, the junction kept 11 bases outside the gene matches. The CDR3 sequence: CASREEGTIYYEQYF. In nucleotides, the CDR3 is TGTGCCAGCAGAGAAGAGGGGACTATATACTACGAGCAGTACTTC.

The gene calls are TRBV5-6 and TRBJ2-1, with 9 bases matching TRBD2. Losses at the gene ends were 2 bases for V and 0 bases for J; bases not matched to a gene: 6. Germline V gene lookup returns CDR1 SGHDT and CDR2 YYEEEE. This CDR3 region has 17 residues. The CDR3 bases are TGTGCCAGCAGCTTCCCCCGACTAGCGGTCTCCTACAATGAGCAGTTCTTC. Protein sequence: CASSFPRLAVSYNEQFF.

V usage is TRBV5-1 and J usage is TRBJ2-5; no definite D call. This CDR3 has 14 amino acids. Trimming pared 3 bases from V and 7 bases from J, leaving 16 bases between. The V gene's germline CDR1 is SGHRS and CDR2 YFSETQ. The CDR3 DNA follows: TGCGCCAGCAGCTCCTCGAGGACCTCAGGGACCCAGTACTTC. Translated, it gives CASSSSRTSGTQYF.

The chain uses TRBV20-1 and TRBJ2-1; 9 bases are a match to TRBD2. V dropped 6 bases and J dropped 3; count of bases not matched to a gene: 6. In germline, CDR1 is DFQATT, CDR2 SNEGSKA (reference sequence). The CDR3 is made up of 14 amino acids. The DNA of the CDR3 is TGCAGTGCCGCGACTAGCGGTCTCTACAATGAGCAGTTCTTC. Translation gives CSAATSGLYNEQFF.

This clonotype was observed a handful of times. The genes are TRBV11-1 and TRBJ2-7, with 7 bases aligning to TRBD2. The germline V gene has CDR1 SGHAT and CDR2 FQDESV (reference sequence). CDR3 size: 15 residues. Trimming removed 6 bases from V and 1 base from J; junction bases left unmatched: 9. The CDR3 region has the DNA TGTGCCAGCAGTTCCCGACTAGCCCTGTCCTACGAGCAGTACTTC. Protein product: CASSSRLALSYEQYF.

The chain couples TRBV12-3 or TRBV12-4 to TRBJ2-5; 8 bases line up with TRBD2. The CDR3 runs to 14 residues. The V and J ends lost 3 bases and 12 bases, in that order; junction bases with no gene match: 12. The CDR3 DNA sequence: TGTGCCAGCAGTTTTGGGACTAGGATCTACGAAAAGTACTTC. Its protein product is CASSFGTRIYEKYF.

This clonotype was detected a few times. This chain links TRBV6-5 with TRBJ2-1, with D uncertain. The CDR3 runs 15 residues. The germline V gene has CDR1 MNHEY and CDR2 SVGAGI. V was pared by 4 bases and J by 12 bases, with 22 bases between. The CDR3 nucleotides read TGTGCCAGCAGTTGGATCCGAGATACAATGAGTCGGCAGTTCTTC. Protein product: CASSWIRDTMSRQFF.

This chain connects TRBV20-1 to TRBJ2-7; 7 nucleotides align to TRBD2. The V gene's germline CDR1 is DFQATT and CDR2 SNEGSKA (reference sequence). The CDR3 sequence is 15 residues long. J gave up 6 bases and V 2 bases, and 13 bases lay outside the gene matches. The CDR3 is CSARSSGRKGGEQYF. CDR3 nucleotide sequence: TGCAGTGCTAGATCTAGCGGCCGTAAGGGTGGCGAGCAGTACTTC.

This clonotype turned up a few times. This sequence joins TRBV7-8 and TRBJ2-7; D is uncertain. The V gene lost 1 base and the J gene lost 7 bases, with 14 bases spanning the gap. Looked up from germline, CDR1 is SGHVS and CDR2 is FQNEAQ. This CDR3 has 14 residues. CDR3 in amino acids: CASSLGIGGYEQYF. The CDR3 DNA follows: TGTGCCAGCAGCTTAGGAATCGGCGGCTATGAGCAGTACTTC.

This clonotype occurred a few times. This sequence joins TRBV7-9 and TRBJ2-3; no definite D call. This CDR3 has 14 amino acids. Germline CDR1 and CDR2: SEHNR and FQNEAQ (reference sequence). V gave up 5 bases and J gave up 0 bases, with 9 bases separating them. For the CDR3, the DNA is TGTGCCAGCAGCCCCCTGGTTAGCACAGATACGCAGTATTTT. It encodes CASSPLVSTDTQYF.

The gene calls are TRBV6-6 and TRBJ2-2; 7 bases are shared with TRBD1. CDR1 MNHNY and CDR2 SVGAGI come from the germline V gene (reference sequence). V lost 6 bases, J lost 4 bases, and 11 bases stayed unmatched. This CDR3 contains 16 residues. The CDR3 is CASRAHRGFSTGELFF. The DNA of the CDR3 is TGTGCCAGCAGGGCCCACAGGGGATTCAGCACCGGGGAGCTGTTTTTT.

The genes are TRBV20-1 and TRBJ2-5; 7 bases are shared with TRBD2. The CDR3 is 13 amino acids. V was pared by 6 bases and J by 5 bases, with 9 bases of the junction left unmatched. Germline CDR1 DFQATT, CDR2 SNEGSKA (reference sequence). CDR3 loop: CSALSGEGETQYF. CDR3 DNA sequence: TGCAGTGCCCTGAGCGGGGAAGGGGAGACCCAGTACTTC.

The CDR3, as DNA: TGCAGTGCTGGAATTACAAGGACTAGTAGGGGTTACGAGCAGTACTTC. It codes for CSAGITRTSRGYEQYF. The V call is TRBV20-1, the J call TRBJ2-5; TRBD2 matches 7 bases. The assigned J gene may be wrong: the sequence end matches TRBJ2-7 better. The CDR3 totals 16 residues. Per the germline V gene, CDR1 is DFQATT and CDR2 is SNEGSKA (reference sequence).

Here the CDR3 reads CASSQETGRTEQFF. The CDR3, as DNA: TGCGCCAGCAGCCAAGAGACAGGCCGGACAGAGCAGTTCTTC. V is TRBV4-3 and J is TRBJ2-1; D may be TRBD1 (6 bases). The CDR3 has 14 residues. The V end lost 0 bases, the J end lost 10 bases, and 13 bases lay between the germline ends. Germline loops: CDR1 LGHNA, CDR2 YSLEER.

J is TRBJ2-3 and V is TRBV28; either TRBD1 or TRBD2 may supply D (5 bases each). This CDR3 is 16 amino acids long. The V end lost 5 bases, the J end lost 4 bases, and 19 bases lay between the germline ends. From germline, CDR1 is MDHEN and CDR2 SYDVKM. CDR3 DNA sequence: TGTGCCAGCAGTCTGGGACGTTGGGGCGAAGCAGATACGCAGTATTTT. Its protein is CASSLGRWGEADTQYF.

J is TRBJ2-3 and V is TRBV19; 9 bases align to TRBD2. Trimming took 4 bases from V and 0 from J; bases not matched to a gene: 8. CDR3 length equals 17 residues. Germline V gene lookup returns CDR1 LNHDA and CDR2 SQIVND (reference sequence). The CDR3 sequence: CASSTPGLAGSTDTQYF. In DNA, the CDR3 is TGTGCCAGTAGTACCCCCGGGCTAGCGGGAAGCACAGATACGCAGTATTTT. Full variable domain (rest looked up from reference TRBV19 and TRBJ2-3): DGGITQSPKYLFRKEGQNVTLSCEQNLNHDAMYWYRQDPGQGLRLIYYSQIVNDFQKGDIAEGYSVSREKKESFPLTVTSAQKNPTAFYLCASSTPGLAGSTDTQYFGPGTRLTVL.

This clonotype came up a few times. Sequence at one end of the junction differs from germline and may be a read error. In nucleotides, the CDR3 is TGTGCCAGCAGTGAAGGGGGCTATAGTGGCTCCCACAATGAGCAGTTCTTC. This gives the protein CASSEGGYSGSHNEQFF. This rearrangement joins TRBV25-1 to TRBJ2-1, with D perhaps TRBD1 (6 bases). This CDR3 contains 17 residues. Germline values: CDR1 MGHDK, CDR2 SYGVNS.

DNA for the CDR3: TGTGCCTGGAAAGACGCCTACAATGAGCAGTTCTTC. Its translation is CAWKDAYNEQFF. The V gene is TRBV30, the J gene TRBJ2-1; D unresolved. The CDR3 spans 12 residues. V shed 4 bases and J shed 2 bases, with 6 bases lying between them. CDR1 GTSNPN and CDR2 SVGIG come from the germline V gene (reference sequence).

This sequence joins TRBV27 and TRBJ1-5; 7 nucleotides line up with TRBD1. CDR1 and CDR2 from the germline V gene are MNHEY and SMNVEV (reference sequence). V lost 3 bases to trimming and J lost 6 bases; unmatched junction nucleotides: 5. This CDR3 contains 14 residues. DNA for the CDR3: TGTGCCAGCAGTTTTGAGGGGGCAGGTCAGCCCCAGCATTTT. It is translated as CASSFEGAGQPQHF.

This clonotype was recorded a few times. The chain combines TRBV25-1 with TRBJ2-1, with D possibly called TRBD1 or TRBD2 (5 bases each). Germline CDR1 and CDR2: MGHDK and SYGVNS. Trimming pared 1 base from V and 7 bases from J, leaving 8 bases between. The CDR3 consists of 13 residues. The CDR3 spells CASSEWGPNEQFF. CDR3 nucleotide sequence: TGTGCCAGCAGTGAATGGGGACCAAATGAGCAGTTCTTC.

This chain links TRBV21-1 with TRBJ2-5; TRBD2 is the table's D call and was not checked against the DNA. The closer fit of TRBJ2-7 to the DNA end suggests the J call may be wrong. TRBV21-1 is a pseudogene locus. This CDR3 spans 20 amino acids. This CDR3 is CASSNPRGPAPFGGTYEQYF. CDR3 nucleotide sequence: TGTGCCAGCAGCAACCCTAGAGGGCCCGCTCCGTTCGGCGGAACCTACGAGCAGTACTTC.

The CDR3 spells CSVAAGAWENTEAFF. The CDR3 DNA is TGCAGCGTTGCGGCGGGGGCCTGGGAGAACACTGAAGCTTTCTTT. The V and J genes are TRBV29-1 and TRBJ1-1, with D possibly TRBD1 on 6 matching bases. Germline CDR1 and CDR2: SQVTM and ANQGSEA. The CDR3 contains 15 residues. The V and J ends lost 4 bases and 1 base respectively, with 16 bases between them.

This chain connects TRBV5-1 to TRBJ2-3; either TRBD1 or TRBD2 may supply D (5 bases each). The CDR3 extends over 14 amino acids. Trimming took off 5 bases at V and 0 bases at J, with 10 bases between the two ends. Germline lookup yields CDR1 SGHRS and CDR2 YFSETQ. CDR3 region: CASRSGPSTDTQYF. The CDR3 DNA sequence: TGCGCCAGCAGATCGGGACCAAGCACAGATACGCAGTATTTT.

The chain joins TRBV20-1 to TRBJ2-4; 8 bases are a match to TRBD2. The J call is in doubt because the DNA end fits TRBJ2-7 better. The CDR3 runs 13 residues. CDR1 is DFQATT, CDR2 SNEGSKA, per germline (reference sequence). The CDR3 nucleotides are TGCAGTGCTAGCTCTGGCGGGGGGTACGAGCAGTACTTC. Translating gives CSASSGGGYEQYF.

The chain has TRBV6-1 and TRBJ2-3, with 9 bases identical to TRBD2. Trimming took 6 bases from V and 2 from J; bases not matched to a gene: 15. This CDR3 comprises 18 residues. Germline V gives CDR1 MNHNS, CDR2 SASEGT. CDR3 DNA: TGTGCCAGCAGACGGGGTAGCGGGAGTGGGGGGCCCACAGATACGCAGTATTTT. The encoded protein is CASRRGSGSGGPTDTQYF.